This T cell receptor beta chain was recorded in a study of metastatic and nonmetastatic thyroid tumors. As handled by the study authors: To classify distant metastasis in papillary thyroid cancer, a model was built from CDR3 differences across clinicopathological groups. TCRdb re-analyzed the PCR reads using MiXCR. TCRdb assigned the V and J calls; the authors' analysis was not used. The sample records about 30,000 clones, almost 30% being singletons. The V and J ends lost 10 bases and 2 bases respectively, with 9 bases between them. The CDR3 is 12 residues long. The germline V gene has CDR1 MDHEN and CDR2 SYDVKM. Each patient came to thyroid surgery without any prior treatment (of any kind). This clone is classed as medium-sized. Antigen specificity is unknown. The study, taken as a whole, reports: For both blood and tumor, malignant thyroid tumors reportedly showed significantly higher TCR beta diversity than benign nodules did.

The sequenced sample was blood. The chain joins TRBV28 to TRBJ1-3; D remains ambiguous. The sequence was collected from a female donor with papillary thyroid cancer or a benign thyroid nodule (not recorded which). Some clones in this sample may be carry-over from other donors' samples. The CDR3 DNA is TGTGCCATACTCCCTCCTGGAAACACCATATATTTT. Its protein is CAILPPGNTIYF.